The T cell receptor (beta chain) under discussion was sequenced for a study of blood T cell repertoires in COVID-19. V was shortened by 4 bases and J by 3 bases, with 13 bases between the two germline ends. CDR1 and CDR2 (germline): LNHDA, SQIVND (reference sequence). The CDR3 is 14 residues long. This clone was observed once. Measured with immunoSEQ multiplex PCR; TCRdb has only the in-frame clones, and not every one. The sample has a few hundred thousand clones, roughly 85% seen once. This receptor was identified in a woman aged 70 to 79 with COVID-19, enrolled during active disease. The chain links TRBV19 to TRBJ2-7, with D perhaps TRBD1 (6 bases). The sequencing sample was made of peripheral blood. In nucleotides, the CDR3 is TGTGCCAGTAGTAGTGGGGGCTTCCACTACGAGCAGTACTTC. It is translated as CASSSGGFHYEQYF.